The sequence of this TCR beta chain was determined in a study of blood T cell repertoires in COVID-19. Study overall: PBMCs, B-cell-depleted T cells, or T cells were the source of the cDNA or gDNA that made up the material.

The CDR3 spans 13 residues. The V end was cut by 4 bases, the J end by 3 bases, with 8 bases between. TCRdb's table, derived via immunoSEQ multiplex PCR, lists solely in-frame clones and lacks some. The repertoire holds some 120,000 clones, with 84% as singletons. This receptor was identified in a woman aged 55-69 years with acute or convalescent COVID-19. The gene calls are TRBV12-3 or TRBV12-4 and TRBJ2-3, with D maybe TRBD1 (6 bases). The sequenced material came from peripheral blood. The CDR3 protein is CASSYRVTDTQYF. As DNA, the CDR3 is TGTGCCAGCAGTTACAGGGTTACAGATACGCAGTATTTT.